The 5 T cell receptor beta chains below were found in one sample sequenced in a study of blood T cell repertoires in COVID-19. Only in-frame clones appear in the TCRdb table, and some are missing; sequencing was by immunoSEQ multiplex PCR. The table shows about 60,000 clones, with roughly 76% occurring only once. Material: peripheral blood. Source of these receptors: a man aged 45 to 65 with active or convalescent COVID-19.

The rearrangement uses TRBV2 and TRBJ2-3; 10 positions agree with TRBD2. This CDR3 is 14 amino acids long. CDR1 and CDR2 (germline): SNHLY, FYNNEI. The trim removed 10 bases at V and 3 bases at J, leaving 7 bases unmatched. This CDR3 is CATSMTSGTDTQYF. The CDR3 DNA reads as TGTGCCACCTCGATGACTAGCGGGACAGATACGCAGTATTTT.

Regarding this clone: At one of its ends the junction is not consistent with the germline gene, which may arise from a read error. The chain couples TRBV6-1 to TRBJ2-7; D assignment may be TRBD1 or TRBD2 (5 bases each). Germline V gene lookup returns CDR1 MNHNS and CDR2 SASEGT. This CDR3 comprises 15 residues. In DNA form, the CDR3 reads TGTGCCAGCAGAGAAGGGACCGAGGGATCCTACGAGCAGTACTTC. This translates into CASREGTEGSYEQYF.

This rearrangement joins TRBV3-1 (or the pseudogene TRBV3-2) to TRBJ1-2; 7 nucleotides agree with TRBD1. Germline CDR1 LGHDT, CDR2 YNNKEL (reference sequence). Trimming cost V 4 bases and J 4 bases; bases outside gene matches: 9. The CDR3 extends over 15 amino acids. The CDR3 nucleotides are TGTGCCAGCAGCCGGAGAAACAGGGGAAGCTATGGCTACACCTTC. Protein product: CASSRRNRGSYGYTF.

In nucleotides, the CDR3 is TGTGCCAGCAGCGCAACAGGGGATACTGAAGCTTTCTTT. Translated, it gives CASSATGDTEAFF. The chain is built from TRBV6-5 and TRBJ1-1, with 7 bases matching TRBD1. This CDR3 has 13 amino acids. The germline V gene has CDR1 MNHEY and CDR2 SVGAGI. V lost 6 bases to trimming and J lost 5 bases; unmatched junction nucleotides: 6.

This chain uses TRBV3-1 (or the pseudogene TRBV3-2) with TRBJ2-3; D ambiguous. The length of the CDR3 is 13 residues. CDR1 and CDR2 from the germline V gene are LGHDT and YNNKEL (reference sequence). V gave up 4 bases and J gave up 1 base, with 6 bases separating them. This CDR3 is CASSPTGTDTQYF. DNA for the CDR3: TGTGCCAGCAGCCCCACTGGCACAGATACGCAGTATTTT.